The present T cell receptor beta chain was sequenced within a study of CD8 T cells in ankylosing spondylitis. V dropped 5 bases and J dropped 0 bases, with 8 bases sitting between them. Germline loops: CDR1 SGHTA, CDR2 FQGNSA. The length of the CDR3 is 15 residues. This clonotype was found a few times. The antigen remains unidentified. Study outcomes and limitations: Disease-linked clones bore a CD8+ phenotype and were relatively rare in peripheral blood. Certain motif variants had earlier appeared in reactive arthritis synovial fluid and blood. Ankylosing spondylitis blood appeared to carry a characteristic TCR beta motif of roughly eight highly homologous variants.

Each TCR beta library was made by quantitative 5'-RACE that incorporated molecular barcodes. MiXCR was run by TCRdb on the 5' RACE reads, yielding one entry per CDR3 protein. Here the sample spans some 350,000 distinct CDR3 sequences, over 12% being singletons. This clonotype originated in a male donor with ankylosing spondylitis or in good health (not recorded which). Sequenced material: blood, either unsorted or a sorted T cell fraction (not recorded which). This chain uses TRBV7-2 with TRBJ2-6; a weak D match, TRBD2 (5 bases). The CDR3 nucleotides read TGTGCCAGCAGCCGAGGGAACTCTGGGGCCAACGTCCTGACTTTC. This translates into CASSRGNSGANVLTF.